This is a list of T cell receptor beta chains from one sample in a study of T-cell reconstitution after alpha-beta-depleted transplantation in children. TCRdb re-called the PCR reads with MiXCR, one entry per CDR3 protein. The sample lists approximately 590,000 distinct CDR3 sequences, about 10% occurring once. The sample here was PBMCs from the stem cell graft donor, taken from the stem cell graft. Every receptor here comes from a human donor who donated a stem cell graft to a child with acute myeloid leukemia. Both conserved end residues are part of each CDR3. Fields, in order: D gene, CDR3 length, V gene, clone size, J gene, CDR3 protein. The D gene is left open where the match is weak. Size values are once, few and many counts, or a class for expanded clones, and some rows have none.

d_gene: TRBD2; len: 15; v_gene: TRBV20-1; abundance: -; j_gene: TRBJ2-1; CDR3aa: CSARVGTSGMGEQFF
d_gene: TRBD2; len: 16; v_gene: TRBV10-3; abundance: many; j_gene: TRBJ2-3; CDR3aa: CAISESSGRTINTQYF
d_gene: -; len: 15; v_gene: TRBV6-2/TRBV6-3; abundance: few; j_gene: TRBJ2-1; CDR3aa: CASTASVGFSNEQFF
d_gene: TRBD2; len: 18; v_gene: TRBV19; abundance: few; j_gene: TRBJ2-3; CDR3aa: CASRGSLAVPLGTDTQYF
d_gene: -; len: 16; v_gene: TRBV30; abundance: -; j_gene: TRBJ2-2; CDR3aa: CAWSPPGQGNTGELFF
d_gene: TRBD2; len: 18; v_gene: TRBV9; abundance: few; j_gene: TRBJ2-7; CDR3aa: CASSVASSGVAGVGEQYF
d_gene: TRBD1; len: 14; v_gene: TRBV20-1; abundance: few; j_gene: TRBJ1-1; CDR3aa: CSANQQGWNTEAFF
d_gene: -; len: 12; v_gene: TRBV6-5; abundance: few; j_gene: TRBJ1-2; CDR3aa: CASCRQNYGYTF
d_gene: TRBD2; len: 15; v_gene: TRBV20-1; abundance: many; j_gene: TRBJ2-3; CDR3aa: CSARDNGRGTDTQYF
d_gene: TRBD2; len: 15; v_gene: TRBV29-1; abundance: -; j_gene: TRBJ2-1; CDR3aa: CSGETSGSSYNEQFF
d_gene: -; len: 14; v_gene: TRBV24-1; abundance: many; j_gene: TRBJ2-7; CDR3aa: CATSDPALSYEQYF
d_gene: -; len: 15; v_gene: TRBV28; abundance: many; j_gene: TRBJ2-1; CDR3aa: CASSWVRVSDNEQFF
d_gene: -; len: 15; v_gene: TRBV7-3; abundance: -; j_gene: TRBJ2-1; CDR3aa: CASSLTAVAADEQFF
d_gene: TRBD1; len: 16; v_gene: TRBV7-9; abundance: -; j_gene: TRBJ2-7; CDR3aa: CASSFPQGVPSYEQYF
d_gene: TRBD1; len: 15; v_gene: TRBV20-1; abundance: few; j_gene: TRBJ2-1; CDR3aa: CSARGTGEVGNEQFF
d_gene: TRBD2; len: 16; v_gene: TRBV19; abundance: many; j_gene: TRBJ2-2; CDR3aa: CASIKGTSGIFGELFF
d_gene: -; len: 13; v_gene: TRBV29-1; abundance: many; j_gene: TRBJ2-3; CDR3aa: CSVVGRVTDTQYF
d_gene: TRBD2; len: 13; v_gene: TRBV12-3/TRBV12-4; abundance: many; j_gene: TRBJ2-7; CDR3aa: CASSQRGPYEQYF
d_gene: -; len: 12; v_gene: TRBV3-1; abundance: many; j_gene: TRBJ1-1; CDR3aa: CAKGHPNTEAFF
d_gene: TRBD2; len: 15; v_gene: TRBV7-9; abundance: -; j_gene: TRBJ2-5; CDR3aa: CASSPRLAVQETQYF
d_gene: TRBD1; len: 15; v_gene: TRBV3-1; abundance: many; j_gene: TRBJ2-7; CDR3aa: CASSQAWDSSYEQYF
d_gene: -; len: 17; v_gene: TRBV20-1; abundance: -; j_gene: TRBJ1-2; CDR3aa: CSARGRSGRATNYGYTF
d_gene: -; len: 12; v_gene: TRBV29-1; abundance: many; j_gene: TRBJ1-5; CDR3aa: CSALTENQPQHF
d_gene: -; len: 14; v_gene: TRBV7-9; abundance: few; j_gene: TRBJ1-1; CDR3aa: CASSPSGMNTEAFF
d_gene: -; len: 12; v_gene: TRBV30; abundance: -; j_gene: TRBJ2-7; CDR3aa: CAWSARDYEQYF
d_gene: -; len: 17; v_gene: TRBV7-2; abundance: few; j_gene: TRBJ1-1; CDR3aa: CASSLGPQTGMNTEAFF
d_gene: -; len: 14; v_gene: TRBV7-8; abundance: -; j_gene: TRBJ2-3; CDR3aa: CASSPPASTDTQYF
d_gene: -; len: 13; v_gene: TRBV7-9; abundance: -; j_gene: TRBJ2-2; CDR3aa: CATSGTGTGELFF
d_gene: TRBD2; len: 14; v_gene: TRBV4-2; abundance: many; j_gene: TRBJ2-1; CDR3aa: CASSQGLAGHEQFF
d_gene: -; len: 14; v_gene: TRBV20-1; abundance: many; j_gene: TRBJ2-1; CDR3aa: CSASDYTLDNEQFF
d_gene: TRBD2; len: 17; v_gene: TRBV12-3/TRBV12-4; abundance: few; j_gene: TRBJ2-7; CDR3aa: CASSLRGSGRAKDEQYF
d_gene: -; len: 11; v_gene: TRBV29-1; abundance: few; j_gene: TRBJ2-3; CDR3aa: CSGRNGDTQYF
d_gene: -; len: 12; v_gene: TRBV6-6; abundance: -; j_gene: TRBJ2-3; CDR3aa: CASSSRHDTQYF
d_gene: -; len: 15; v_gene: TRBV20-1; abundance: many; j_gene: TRBJ1-1; CDR3aa: CSARDWAGPNTEAFF
d_gene: -; len: 12; v_gene: TRBV12-3/TRBV12-4; abundance: many; j_gene: TRBJ1-1; CDR3aa: CASSSNRVEAFF
d_gene: -; len: 13; v_gene: TRBV7-6; abundance: -; j_gene: TRBJ1-5; CDR3aa: CASSFRRYQPQHF
d_gene: -; len: 14; v_gene: TRBV29-1; abundance: many; j_gene: TRBJ2-1; CDR3aa: CSVVPGSSYNEQFF
d_gene: TRBD1; len: 14; v_gene: TRBV29-1; abundance: few; j_gene: TRBJ2-7; CDR3aa: CSVAQGGFSYEQYF
d_gene: -; len: 16; v_gene: TRBV15; abundance: few; j_gene: TRBJ1-2; CDR3aa: CATSRGEPLTNYGYTF
d_gene: TRBD1; len: 14; v_gene: TRBV7-9; abundance: -; j_gene: TRBJ2-5; CDR3aa: CASSLMTGQETQYF
d_gene: -; len: 16; v_gene: TRBV18; abundance: -; j_gene: TRBJ2-1; CDR3aa: CASSPIQVHSYNEQFF
d_gene: -; len: 15; v_gene: TRBV19; abundance: -; j_gene: TRBJ1-1; CDR3aa: CASSSRAAEDTEAFF
d_gene: TRBD1; len: 14; v_gene: TRBV2; abundance: -; j_gene: TRBJ1-2; CDR3aa: CASSLDRGPYGYTF
d_gene: -; len: 14; v_gene: TRBV7-8; abundance: few; j_gene: TRBJ1-3; CDR3aa: CASSLLDSGNTIYF
d_gene: -; len: 15; v_gene: TRBV5-6; abundance: -; j_gene: TRBJ2-2; CDR3aa: CASSLDSILTGELFF
d_gene: -; len: 15; v_gene: TRBV9; abundance: few; j_gene: TRBJ1-1; CDR3aa: CASSVATGTDTEAFF
d_gene: -; len: 14; v_gene: TRBV14; abundance: -; j_gene: TRBJ2-2; CDR3aa: CASSQAYWIGELFF
d_gene: -; len: 15; v_gene: TRBV6-2/TRBV6-3; abundance: many; j_gene: TRBJ1-6; CDR3aa: CASSYSTRENSPLHF
d_gene: TRBD1; len: 15; v_gene: TRBV4-1; abundance: few; j_gene: TRBJ1-1; CDR3aa: CASSHPGTGGSWAFF
d_gene: TRBD2; len: 15; v_gene: TRBV7-3; abundance: -; j_gene: TRBJ2-3; CDR3aa: CASSLMRGARDTQYF
d_gene: TRBD1; len: 15; v_gene: TRBV7-2; abundance: -; j_gene: TRBJ1-5; CDR3aa: CASSSDRGQGQPQHF
d_gene: TRBD1; len: 15; v_gene: TRBV7-2; abundance: -; j_gene: TRBJ2-5; CDR3aa: CASSLARAGGETQYF
d_gene: -; len: 14; v_gene: TRBV5-5; abundance: -; j_gene: TRBJ1-5; CDR3aa: CASSDPYSNQPQHF
d_gene: -; len: 17; v_gene: TRBV20-1; abundance: few; j_gene: TRBJ2-1; CDR3aa: CSAGPRSGPSSYNEQFF
d_gene: -; len: 14; v_gene: TRBV29-1; abundance: few; j_gene: TRBJ2-2; CDR3aa: CSVLGPGVGGELFF
d_gene: -; len: 11; v_gene: TRBV29-1; abundance: many; j_gene: TRBJ1-1; CDR3aa: CSVNRNTEAFF
d_gene: -; len: 14; v_gene: TRBV12-3/TRBV12-4; abundance: -; j_gene: TRBJ1-1; CDR3aa: CASSMGGADTEAFF